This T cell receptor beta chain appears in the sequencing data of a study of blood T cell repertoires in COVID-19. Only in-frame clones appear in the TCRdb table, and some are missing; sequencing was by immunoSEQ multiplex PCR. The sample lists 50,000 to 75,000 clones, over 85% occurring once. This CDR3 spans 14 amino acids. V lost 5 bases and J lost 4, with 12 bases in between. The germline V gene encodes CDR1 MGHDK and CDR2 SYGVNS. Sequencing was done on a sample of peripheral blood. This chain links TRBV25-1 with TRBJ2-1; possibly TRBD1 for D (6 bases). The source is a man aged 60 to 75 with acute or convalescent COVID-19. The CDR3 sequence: CASSYRDGYNEQFF. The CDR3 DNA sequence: TGTGCCAGCAGTTACAGGGATGGGTACAATGAGCAGTTCTTC.